The next 18 T cell receptor beta chains were all read from a single sample in a study of OX40 agonist ivuxolimab in advanced cancers. The protocol was immunoSEQ multiplex PCR, while the TCRdb copy is restricted to in-frame clones and leaves out a portion. Here the sample spans 65,000 to 75,000 clones, roughly nine tenths being singletons. The sequenced sample was CD4+ or CD8+ T cells sorted from blood, obtained in a trial of the OX40 agonist ivuxolimab. All receptors come from an adult with an advanced solid tumor such as melanoma, head and neck, liver or kidney cancer.

This clone occurred once. The chain combines TRBV6-1 with TRBJ1-2; D is ambiguous. Germline CDR1 is MNHNS and CDR2 is SASEGT. The CDR3 length is 14 residues. The germline V and J ends were trimmed by 7 bases and 1 base, with 13 bases remaining between them. CDR3 bases: TGTGCCAGCACGCTTTACCGTAGTAACTATGGCTACACCTTC. Protein sequence: CASTLYRSNYGYTF.

The rearrangement uses TRBV20-1 and TRBJ1-2; perhaps TRBD1 as D (5 bases). Germline lookup yields CDR1 DFQATT and CDR2 SNEGSKA (reference sequence). V was clipped by 7 bases and J by 5 bases, with 11 bases between them. This CDR3 has 11 residues. This CDR3 reads CSGLGVYGYTF. DNA for the CDR3: TGCAGTGGCTTGGGGGTGTATGGCTACACCTTC.

The chain recombines TRBV6-1 with TRBJ2-7, with a tentative D call TRBD2 (6 bases). Trimming stripped 7 bases from V and 0 bases from J, with 10 bases between. Germline V gene data show CDR1 as MNHNS and CDR2 as SASEGT. CDR3 length: 13 amino acids. The CDR3 bases are TGTGCCAGCACTCCTAGCGTCTCCTACGAGCAGTACTTC. Amino acids: CASTPSVSYEQYF.

The chain links TRBV7-3 to TRBJ2-2; TRBD1 is a possible D gene (6 bases). The length of the CDR3 is 15 residues. Trimming shortened V by 5 bases and J by 4 bases, and 14 bases separated the two germline ends. CDR1 and CDR2 from the germline V gene are SGHTA and FQGTGA. The CDR3 coding sequence is TGTGCCAGCAGCCCCTACAGGGCATCCACCGGGGAGCTGTTTTTT. This translates into CASSPYRASTGELFF.

The chain carries TRBV7-9 and TRBJ1-5; 7 bases are a match to TRBD1. Germline CDR1 is SEHNR and CDR2 is FQNEAQ (reference sequence). This CDR3 is built from 15 residues. Unmatched junction bases numbered 4, after V lost 5 bases and J lost 0 bases. CDR3 sequence: CASSAGQFSNQPQHF. CDR3 DNA sequence: TGTGCCAGCAGCGCGGGACAGTTTAGCAATCAGCCCCAGCATTTT.

V gene TRBV9 combines with J gene TRBJ1-6; D may be TRBD1 (5 bases). Germline V gene data show CDR1 as SGDLS and CDR2 as YYNGEE. Deletions cut 0 bases from V and 0 bases from J, with 10 bases between. The CDR3 is 17 amino acids. The CDR3 is CASSVGDGSSYNSPLHF. CDR3 sequence (DNA): TGTGCCAGCAGCGTAGGGGACGGCAGCTCCTATAATTCACCCCTCCACTTT.

The chain carries TRBV11-2 and TRBJ2-7; TRBD1 matches 8 bases. The ends lost 4 bases at V and 3 bases at J; junction bases unmatched: 8. This CDR3 has 15 residues. Per germline, CDR1 SGHAT and CDR2 FQNNGV. This chain's CDR3 is CASSWGGTGRYEQYF. The DNA for the CDR3 is TGTGCCAGCAGCTGGGGCGGGACAGGTCGCTACGAGCAGTACTTC.

This chain uses TRBV28 with TRBJ1-4; perhaps TRBD1 as D (6 bases). Germline V CDR1 and CDR2: MDHEN, SYDVKM. V lost 1 base to trimming and J lost 8 bases, with 17 bases between them. The length of the CDR3 is 16 residues. The CDR3 loop reads CASSLLAGGLNEKLFF. DNA of the CDR3: TGTGCCAGCAGTTTATTGGCCGGGGGCTTGAACGAAAAACTGTTTTTT.

Here the CDR3 DNA reads TGTGCCAGCTCCCTGGCTTCAGGGGAAACTGAAGCTTTCTTT. Protein product: CASSLASGETEAFF. The chain carries TRBV18 and TRBJ1-1; a weak D match, TRBD1 (6 bases). This CDR3 has 14 residues. V gave up 6 bases and J gave up 5 bases, with 16 bases separating them. CDR1 and CDR2 from the germline V gene are KGHSH and LQKENI.

The chain has TRBV5-5 and TRBJ1-1; D unclear. Trimming cost V 4 bases and J 4 bases, with 17 bases left between them. The CDR3 loop spans 15 amino acids. The germline V gene encodes CDR1 SGHKS and CDR2 YYEKEE (reference sequence). The CDR3 loop is CASSRIKLQTTEAFF. DNA of the CDR3: TGTGCCAGCAGCCGAATTAAACTACAGACCACTGAAGCTTTCTTT.

CDR3 DNA: TGTGCCAGCAGCAGCCCGGGTGGGGAGACCCAGTACTTC. Translating it yields CASSSPGGETQYF. V usage is TRBV2 and J usage is TRBJ2-5; D is unresolved. Looked up from germline, CDR1 is SNHLY and CDR2 is FYNNEI. V was pared by 6 bases and J by 5 bases, with 13 bases between. The CDR3 is 13 amino acids. The whole variable domain, filled in from reference TRBV2 and TRBJ2-5, reads EPEVTQTPSHQVTQMGQEVILRCVPISNHLYFYWYRQILGQKVEFLVSFYNNEISEKSEIFDDQFSVERPDGSNFTLKIRSTKLEDSAMYFCASSSPGGETQYFGPGTRLLVL.

The chain carries TRBV29-1 and TRBJ1-4; TRBD1 matches 7 bases. There are 13 residues in the CDR3. Trimming cost V 2 bases and J 8 bases; bases outside gene matches: 5. Germline loops: CDR1 SQVTM, CDR2 ANQGSEA. The CDR3 DNA is TGCAGCGTTGAAATACAGGGGAGGGAAAAACTGTTTTTT. It codes for CSVEIQGREKLFF.

Written as DNA, the CDR3 is TGTGCCAGCAGCAGGACTATCAGCTCCTACAATGAGCAGTTCTTC. Amino acid sequence: CASSRTISSYNEQFF. The genes are TRBV9 and TRBJ2-1; weak D call: TRBD2 (6 bases). The V end lost 4 bases, the J end lost 0 bases, and 11 bases lay between the germline ends. This CDR3 contains 15 residues. The germline gives CDR1 SGDLS, CDR2 YYNGEE.

The V call is TRBV5-1, the J call TRBJ2-7; TRBD2 matches at 10 bases. The trim removed 0 bases at V and 4 bases at J, leaving 16 bases unmatched. CDR3 length: 19 residues. Germline CDR1 is SGHRS and CDR2 is YFSETQ. The CDR3: CASSLVKGHSSGSPYEQYF. For the CDR3, the DNA is TGCGCCAGCAGCTTGGTGAAGGGGCACTCTAGCGGGAGTCCTTACGAGCAGTACTTC.

This clone was recorded only once. This sequence joins TRBV7-2 and TRBJ2-1; 7 nucleotides match TRBD2. The germline gives CDR1 SGHTA, CDR2 FQGNSA. The V and J ends lost 1 base and 16 bases, in that order; junction bases with no gene match: 7. The CDR3 loop spans 12 amino acids. CDR3 amino acids: CASSLGTGTIFF. For the CDR3, the DNA is TGTGCCAGCAGCTTAGGTACCGGGACTATATTCTTC.

This chain links TRBV7-9 with TRBJ1-2; D remains unclear. This CDR3 is 12 amino acids long. CDR1 and CDR2 (germline): SEHNR, FQNEAQ (reference sequence). Trimming removed 4 bases at V and 6 bases at J, with 9 bases between. The CDR3 loop reads CASSSAYHGYTF. The CDR3 nucleotides read TGTGCCAGCAGCTCCGCTTATCATGGCTACACCTTC. The whole variable domain, remainder taken from reference TRBV7-9 and TRBJ1-2, is DTGVSQNPRHKITKRGQNVTFRCDPISEHNRLYWYRQTLGQGPEFLTYFQNEAQLEKSRLLSDRFSAERPKGSFSTLEIQRTEQGDSAMYLCASSSAYHGYTFGSGTRLTVV.

CDR3 region: CASSIQATPAFF. The CDR3 bases are TGTGCCAGTAGTATCCAAGCAACCCCAGCTTTCTTT. The chain is built from TRBV19 and TRBJ1-1; D gene ambiguous. Per the germline V gene, CDR1 is LNHDA and CDR2 is SQIVND (reference sequence). V lost 3 bases to trimming and J lost 10 bases, with 12 bases between them. The CDR3 consists of 12 residues.

The chain combines TRBV10-1 with TRBJ2-1; 13 positions match TRBD2. The CDR3 spans 15 residues. Per germline, CDR1 WNHNN and CDR2 SYGVQD (reference sequence). Trimming cost V 7 bases and J 4 bases; bases outside gene matches: 4. In nucleotides, the CDR3 is TGCGCCAGCAACCCGGGACTAGCGGGGTACAATGAGCAGTTCTTC. It is translated as CASNPGLAGYNEQFF.